This TCR beta chain was sequenced in a study of blood T cell repertoires in COVID-19. Study context: Both acute and convalescent COVID-19 samples were obtained from the United States, Italy and Spain. Sample material is recorded as cDNA or gDNA derived from T cells, B-cell-depleted T cells, or PBMCs.

The CDR3 runs 14 residues. Germline V CDR1 and CDR2: WSHSY, SAAADI. V shed 3 bases and J 0 bases; nucleotides not matched to a gene: 2. In the authors' workflow: Nucleated cell counts were estimated from reference gene primer amplification. Sequencing used immunoSEQ multiplex PCR; TCRdb keeps in-frame clones, though not all of them. Clone size and the V and J calls come from that table; the DNA yielded D and trimming. The table records about 200,000 clones, 80% to 90% of them present only once. This chain links TRBV10-2 with TRBJ2-7; 7 positions match TRBD2. Specimen: peripheral blood. This TCR derives from a woman between 65 and 79 years old with acute or convalescent COVID-19. CDR3 bases: TGCGCCAGCAGTGAAAGCGGGACCTCCTACGAGCAGTACTTC. It specifies CASSESGTSYEQYF.